The T cell receptor (beta chain) under discussion was sequenced for a study of blood T cells in healthy people across ages. Study conclusions and caveats: In older individuals, TCR beta diversity per million T cells was lower, falling roughly linearly with age.

This clonotype turned up a few times. Its antigen is unidentified. A sample-barcoded 5' primer and a J-beta primer mix were used in a second PCR of roughly 7 to 12 cycles. CDR3-containing paired-end reads numbering at least 2.5 million came from each sample. TCRdb fed the 5' RACE reads into MiXCR, producing one record per CDR3 protein. Of hundreds of thousands of distinct CDR3 sequences listed, 44% are singletons. V was pared by 2 bases and J by 0 bases, with 3 bases of the junction left unmatched. The CDR3 is 16 residues long. Germline assignment: CDR1 PRHDT and CDR2 FYEKMQ (reference sequence). PBMCs, at least 7 million per sample, were isolated.

What was sequenced was blood. The sequence derives from a man between 60 and 75 years old in good health. The chain is built from TRBV13 and TRBJ2-3, with TRBD1 matching 9 bases. CDR3 nucleotide sequence: TGTGCCAGCAGCTTACGGGACAGGGCTAGCACAGATACGCAGTATTTT. Translated, it gives CASSLRDRASTDTQYF.